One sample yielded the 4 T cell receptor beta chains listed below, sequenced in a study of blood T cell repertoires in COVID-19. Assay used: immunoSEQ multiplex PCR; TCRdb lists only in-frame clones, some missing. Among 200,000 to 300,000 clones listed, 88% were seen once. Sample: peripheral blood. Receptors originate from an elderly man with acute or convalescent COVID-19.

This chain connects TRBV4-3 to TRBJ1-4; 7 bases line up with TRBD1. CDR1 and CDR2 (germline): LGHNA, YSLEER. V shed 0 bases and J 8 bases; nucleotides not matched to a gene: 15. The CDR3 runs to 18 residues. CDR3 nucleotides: TGCGCCAGCAGCCAAGATCCCCCCTTACAGGGGCGAGGGGAAAAACTGTTTTTT. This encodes CASSQDPPLQGRGEKLFF.

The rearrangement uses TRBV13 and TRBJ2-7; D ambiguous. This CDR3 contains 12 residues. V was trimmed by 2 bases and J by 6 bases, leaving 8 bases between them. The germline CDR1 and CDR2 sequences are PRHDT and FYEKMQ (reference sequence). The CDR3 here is CASSLRPGEQYF. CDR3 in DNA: TGTGCCAGCAGCTTACGTCCAGGCGAGCAGTACTTC. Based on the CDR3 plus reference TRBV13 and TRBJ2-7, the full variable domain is AAGVIQSPRHLIKEKRETATLKCYPIPRHDTVYWYQQGPGQDPQFLISFYEKMQSDKGSIPDRFSAQQFSDYHSELNMSSLELGDSALYFCASSLRPGEQYFGPGTRLTVT.

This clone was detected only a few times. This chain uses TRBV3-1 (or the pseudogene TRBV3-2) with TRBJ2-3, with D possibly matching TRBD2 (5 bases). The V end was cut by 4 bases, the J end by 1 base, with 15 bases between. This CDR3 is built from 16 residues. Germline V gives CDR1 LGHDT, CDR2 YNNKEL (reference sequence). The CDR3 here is CASSRLFGVGTDTQYF. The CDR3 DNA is TGTGCCAGCAGCCGCCTCTTCGGGGTGGGCACAGATACGCAGTATTTT.

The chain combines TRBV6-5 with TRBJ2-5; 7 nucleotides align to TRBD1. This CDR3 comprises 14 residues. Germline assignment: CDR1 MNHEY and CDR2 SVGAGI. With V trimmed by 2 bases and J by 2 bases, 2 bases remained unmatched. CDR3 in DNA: TGTGCCAGCAGTTACGGGGGACAGCAAGAGACCCAGTACTTC. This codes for CASSYGGQQETQYF.